This entry lists 16 T cell receptor beta chains sequenced from one sample in a study of shared clonotypes between healthy human individuals. Assay used: immunoSEQ multiplex PCR; TCRdb lists only in-frame clones, some missing. Of 1.4 million to 1.5 million clones in the sample, approximately 96% were seen once. The sample consisted of naive CD4+ T cells sorted from blood. The subset was: CD45RA+ positively selected. The receptors originated from a man aged 30 to 39 in good health.

The chain employs TRBV4-2 and TRBJ2-7, with 7 positions matching TRBD2. The CDR3 consists of 17 residues. Germline loops: CDR1 LGHNA, CDR2 YNFKEQ. V trimming: 4 bases; J trimming: 0 bases; junction bases outside the gene matches: 12. The chain's CDR3 is CASSPQLSGRGSYEQYF. The CDR3 DNA follows: TGTGCCAGCAGCCCCCAACTGTCGGGGAGGGGCTCCTACGAGCAGTACTTC.

The chain combines TRBV9 with TRBJ2-1, with D perhaps given as TRBD1 or TRBD2 (5 bases each). There are 14 residues in the CDR3. The germline CDR1 and CDR2 sequences are SGDLS and YYNGEE. V was trimmed by 4 bases and J by 8 bases, leaving 16 bases between them. The CDR3 bases are TGTGCCAGCAGCTTCGGGACCCTGACGGATGAGCAGTTCTTC. It yields the protein CASSFGTLTDEQFF.

As concerns this clone: One end of the junction varies from germline; a read error may be responsible. The chain recombines TRBV5-1 with TRBJ2-7; D gene ambiguous. CDR1 is SGHRS and CDR2 is YFSETQ in the germline V gene. The CDR3 length is 8 residues. In nucleotides, the CDR3 is TGCGCCAGCAGCTCCCGTCCTTTC. Encoded protein: CASSSRPF.

This clone was detected once. This sequence joins TRBV2 and TRBJ2-7; maybe TRBD1 (6 bases). The germline CDR1 and CDR2 sequences are SNHLY and FYNNEI. The V end was cut by 6 bases, the J end by 0 bases, with 12 bases between. This CDR3 has 14 amino acids. CDR3: CASRSTGSSYEQYF. The CDR3 DNA sequence: TGTGCCAGCAGATCTACAGGGAGCTCCTACGAGCAGTACTTC.

V usage is TRBV2 and J usage is TRBJ2-1; possible D gene TRBD2, 6 bases. V was cut by 6 bases and J by 4 bases, with 19 bases left in between. The CDR3 extends over 16 amino acids. CDR1 and CDR2 from the germline V gene are SNHLY and FYNNEI. DNA of the CDR3: TGTGCCAGCAGGCCCCGTCTCGGCGGGGCTTACAATGAGCAGTTCTTC. This codes for CASRPRLGGAYNEQFF.

J is TRBJ1-1 and V is TRBV10-3, with no clear D. Germline V gene sequence: CDR1 ENHRY, CDR2 SYGVKD. V dropped 7 bases and J dropped 0 bases, with 12 bases sitting between them. The CDR3 loop spans 14 amino acids. In DNA, the CDR3 is TGTGCCATCATCCGAGAGAGGATGAACACTGAAGCTTTCTTT. Translation gives CAIIRERMNTEAFF.

This chain links TRBV30 with TRBJ1-5; D is undetermined. Germline V gene data show CDR1 as GTSNPN and CDR2 as SVGIG (reference sequence). This CDR3 has 15 amino acids. V was shortened by 0 bases and J by 8 bases, with 17 bases between the two germline ends. The CDR3 protein is CAWSVKVQPKEPQHF. Written as DNA, the CDR3 is TGTGCCTGGAGTGTCAAGGTTCAACCCAAGGAGCCCCAGCATTTT.

This clone occurred once. The chain joins TRBV2 to TRBJ2-2; 7 nucleotides match TRBD1. V shed 3 bases, J shed 0 bases, and the junction held 4 bases outside the gene matches. This CDR3 has 16 amino acids. Germline V gene sequence: CDR1 SNHLY, CDR2 FYNNEI. CDR3 loop: CASSETGIPNTGELFF. In DNA form, the CDR3 reads TGTGCCAGCAGTGAGACAGGGATTCCGAACACCGGGGAGCTGTTTTTT.

This chain uses TRBV28 with TRBJ2-7, with D hard to call. The CDR3 extends over 13 amino acids. Germline V gene lookup returns CDR1 MDHEN and CDR2 SYDVKM. V was pared by 4 bases and J by 0 bases, with 7 bases between. As DNA, the CDR3 is TGTGCCAGCAGTTCCAGGAGCTCCTACGAGCAGTACTTC. The encoded protein is CASSSRSSYEQYF.

V is TRBV19 and J is TRBJ2-2, with TRBD1 matching 9 bases. V lost 5 bases and J lost 5; bases outside the gene matches: 9. Per germline, CDR1 LNHDA and CDR2 SQIVND (reference sequence). The CDR3 loop spans 16 amino acids. The CDR3 region is CASSADRGWFTGELFF. CDR3 bases: TGTGCCAGTAGTGCGGACAGGGGTTGGTTTACCGGGGAGCTGTTTTTT.

The rearrangement links TRBV19 to TRBJ2-7; no firm D call. Germline V gene sequence: CDR1 LNHDA, CDR2 SQIVND (reference sequence). The CDR3 consists of 12 residues. V lost 6 bases and J 3 bases, leaving 9 bases between the germline ends. The CDR3 here is CASSNPNYEQYF. As DNA, the CDR3 is TGTGCCAGTAGCAACCCCAACTACGAGCAGTACTTC.

For this clone: Other DNA sequences within the sample encode an identical CDR3. The chain recombines TRBV9 with TRBJ1-1, with no clear D. In germline, CDR1 is SGDLS, CDR2 YYNGEE. V gave up 4 bases and J gave up 0 bases, with 7 bases separating them. The CDR3 length is 13 residues. CDR3 loop: CASSTHLNTEAFF. The DNA for the CDR3 is TGTGCCAGCAGCACCCACTTGAACACTGAAGCTTTCTTT. The variable domain in full, completed from reference TRBV9 and TRBJ1-1, reads DSGVTQTPKHLITATGQRVTLRCSPRSGDLSVYWYQQSLDQGLQFLIQYYNGEERAKGNILERFSAQQFPDLHSELNLSSLELGDSALYFCASSTHLNTEAFFGQGTRLTVV.

The chain carries TRBV18 and TRBJ2-2; possibly TRBD2 for D (5 bases). This CDR3 contains 13 residues. CDR1 is KGHSH, CDR2 LQKENI, per germline. V lost 1 base to trimming and J lost 8 bases, with 8 bases between them. CDR3 DNA: TGTGCCAGCTCACCACAACGGGATGGGGAGCTGTTTTTT. Protein product: CASSPQRDGELFF.

CDR3 amino acids: CAIRSGSSYNEQFF. DNA of the CDR3: TGTGCCATCAGGAGCGGGAGCTCCTACAATGAGCAGTTCTTC. J is TRBJ2-1 and V is TRBV10-3; 8 bases match TRBD2. The trim removed 6 bases at V and 0 bases at J, leaving 1 base unmatched. The CDR3 loop spans 14 amino acids. CDR1 is ENHRY, CDR2 SYGVKD, per germline.

The CDR3 loop is CSVIGPGSGELFF. The CDR3 DNA is TGCAGCGTTATTGGCCCCGGGAGCGGGGAGCTGTTTTTT. The chain combines TRBV29-1 with TRBJ2-2; a possible D gene is TRBD2 (6 bases). Germline-derived CDR1 and CDR2 are SQVTM and ANQGSEA. Between the trimmed V and J ends, which lost 5 bases and 7 bases, there was a span of 14 bases. The CDR3 loop spans 13 amino acids.

In the case of this clone: A junction boundary mismatches the germline segment, possibly from a read error. This rearrangement joins TRBV7-7 to TRBJ2-1; D may be TRBD2 (5 bases). CDR1 and CDR2 from the germline V gene are SSHAT and FNYEAQ (reference sequence). This CDR3 is 14 amino acids long. The CDR3 region is CASSVLGVDNEQFF. CDR3 DNA: TGTGCTAGCAGCGTCCTCGGGGTTGACAATGAGCAGTTCTTC.